What follows are 13 T cell receptor beta chains derived from one specimen sequenced in a study of T cell responses to AZD1222 COVID-19 vaccine listed by TCRdb under 2021. Per the publication, the time point label means: about 28 days (+/-7) after the second vaccine dose. The library came from the immunoSEQ multiplex PCR assay. This is the immuneACCESS table as TCRdb keeps it, with only in-frame sequences that have V and J called. A part of the clones is gone; compared with another copy, unresolved V genes explain less than half, and the rest is unexplained. Here the sample has 90,000 to 130,000 clones; about 94% occur a single time. Of the sample, 2.9% falls within the top ten clones. The sample here was peripheral blood, taken 28 days after the second AZD1222 dose. Receptors were obtained from an adult who received the AZD1222 COVID-19 vaccine.

This chain connects TRBV19 to TRBJ1-1, with TRBD1 identical over 7 bases. The CDR3 is 13 residues long. Per germline, CDR1 LNHDA and CDR2 SQIVND (reference sequence). V was clipped by 6 bases and J by 3 bases; unmatched bases: 4. The CDR3 region has the DNA TGTGCCAGTAGCCCAGGGGGGTACACTGAAGCTTTCTTT. As protein: CASSPGGYTEAFF.

The rearrangement uses TRBV10-1 and TRBJ1-1; 7 bases align to TRBD1. The germline gives CDR1 WNHNN, CDR2 SYGVQD (reference sequence). The CDR3 loop spans 14 amino acids. Trimming cost V 6 bases and J 0 bases; bases outside gene matches: 4. CDR3 region: CASSPGQLNTEAFF. DNA of the CDR3: TGCGCCAGCAGCCCGGGACAGCTGAACACTGAAGCTTTCTTT.

V gene TRBV6-5 combines with J gene TRBJ1-1, with a possible D match to TRBD1 (6 bases). CDR3 length equals 15 residues. The germline V and J ends were trimmed by 4 bases and 1 base, with 13 bases remaining between them. From germline, CDR1 is MNHEY and CDR2 SVGAGI. This CDR3 reads CASSSGAAPNTEAFF. As DNA, the CDR3 is TGTGCCAGCAGTTCAGGGGCGGCCCCGAACACTGAAGCTTTCTTT.

The chain is built from TRBV19 and TRBJ1-5; TRBD1 agrees at 12 bases. CDR3 length: 15 amino acids. Germline CDR1 reads LNHDA; CDR2 reads SQIVND (reference sequence). Trimming removed 8 bases from V and 6 bases from J; junction bases left unmatched: 8. CDR3 bases: TGTGCCAGTCGCCCGGGACAGGGGGCGGTTCAGCCCCAGCATTTT. Protein product: CASRPGQGAVQPQHF.

The gene calls are TRBV18 and TRBJ1-2; 7 bases are a match to TRBD1. Germline CDR1 KGHSH, CDR2 LQKENI. CDR3 size: 15 residues. With V trimmed by 3 bases and J by 4 bases, 8 bases remained unmatched. The CDR3 loop reads CASSPPGQWSYGYTF. In DNA, the CDR3 is TGTGCCAGCTCACCTCCGGGACAGTGGAGCTATGGCTACACCTTC.

V and J are TRBV11-1 and TRBJ2-7; no reliable D call. Per germline, CDR1 SGHAT and CDR2 FQDESV (reference sequence). The CDR3 length is 11 residues. Trimming removed 4 bases from V and 3 bases from J, with 4 bases in between. CDR3 sequence reads: CASSSHYEQYF. The CDR3 bases are TGTGCCAGCAGCTCCCACTACGAGCAGTACTTC.

The chain recombines TRBV11-2 with TRBJ2-1; D is perhaps TRBD1 or TRBD2 (5 bases each). Germline-derived CDR1 and CDR2 are SGHAT and FQNNGV. V shed 5 bases and J shed 4 bases, with 24 bases lying between them. The CDR3 extends over 18 amino acids. In nucleotides, the CDR3 is TGTGCCAGCAGCCCCTTTAGGGACGCCACTCGAGTTTACAATGAGCAGTTCTTC. This encodes CASSPFRDATRVYNEQFF.

This chain connects TRBV5-1 to TRBJ1-1; D not certain. V was clipped by 7 bases and J by 4 bases, with 11 bases between them. Germline values: CDR1 SGHRS, CDR2 YFSETQ. CDR3 size: 12 residues. Here the CDR3 reads CASGVRGTEAFF. The CDR3 nucleotides read TGCGCCAGCGGGGTAAGAGGCACTGAAGCTTTCTTT.

This sequence joins TRBV18 and TRBJ2-4, with 8 bases identical to TRBD1. CDR1 is KGHSH and CDR2 is LQKENI in the germline V gene. J gave up 6 bases and V 4 bases, and 8 bases lay outside the gene matches. The CDR3 spans 15 residues. The DNA for the CDR3 is TGTGCCAGCTCACTAGGACAGGGAGAGGTAAACATTCAGTACTTC. Translation gives CASSLGQGEVNIQYF. Using reference TRBV18 and TRBJ2-4 for the parts outside the CDR3, the full variable domain is NAGVMQNPRHLVRRRGQEARLRCSPMKGHSHVYWYRQLPEEGLKFMVYLQKENIIDESGMPKERFSAEFPKEGPSILRIQQVVRGDSAAYFCASSLGQGEVNIQYFGAGTRLSVL.

The V gene is TRBV6-5, the J gene TRBJ2-6; D gene ambiguous. This CDR3 has 13 amino acids. Trimming pared 6 bases from V and 2 bases from J, leaving 5 bases between. Germline lookup yields CDR1 MNHEY and CDR2 SVGAGI. The CDR3 DNA is TGTGCCAGCAGGCTGGCTGGGGCCAACGTCCTGACTTTC. Translating it yields CASRLAGANVLTF.

As to this clone: Other DNA sequences within the sample encode an identical CDR3. The chain links TRBV27 to TRBJ2-7, with 8 bases that match TRBD1. CDR1 is MNHEY, CDR2 SMNVEV, per germline (reference sequence). The CDR3 spans 13 residues. The V and J ends lost 2 bases and 4 bases, in that order; junction bases with no gene match: 1. For the CDR3, the DNA is TGTGCCAGCAGTTTACAGGGGGCGTACGAGCAGTACTTC. Translated: CASSLQGAYEQYF.

The gene calls are TRBV5-6 and TRBJ2-1; D unresolved. Germline V gene data show CDR1 as SGHDT and CDR2 as YYEEEE. CDR3 size: 12 residues. V lost 4 bases and J lost 9, with 11 bases in between. The CDR3 nucleotides read TGTGCCAGCAGCCCCTGGCGCGGTGAGCAGTTCTTC. This encodes CASSPWRGEQFF.

V gene TRBV5-1 combines with J gene TRBJ2-7; D is possibly TRBD1 (5 bases). The CDR3 has 14 amino acids. The V end lost 4 bases, the J end lost 6 bases, and 17 bases lay between the germline ends. Germline V gene data show CDR1 as SGHRS and CDR2 as YFSETQ. The chain's CDR3 is CASSPIQSQGEQYF. The CDR3 nucleotides read TGCGCCAGCAGCCCGATACAGAGCCAGGGCGAGCAGTACTTC.